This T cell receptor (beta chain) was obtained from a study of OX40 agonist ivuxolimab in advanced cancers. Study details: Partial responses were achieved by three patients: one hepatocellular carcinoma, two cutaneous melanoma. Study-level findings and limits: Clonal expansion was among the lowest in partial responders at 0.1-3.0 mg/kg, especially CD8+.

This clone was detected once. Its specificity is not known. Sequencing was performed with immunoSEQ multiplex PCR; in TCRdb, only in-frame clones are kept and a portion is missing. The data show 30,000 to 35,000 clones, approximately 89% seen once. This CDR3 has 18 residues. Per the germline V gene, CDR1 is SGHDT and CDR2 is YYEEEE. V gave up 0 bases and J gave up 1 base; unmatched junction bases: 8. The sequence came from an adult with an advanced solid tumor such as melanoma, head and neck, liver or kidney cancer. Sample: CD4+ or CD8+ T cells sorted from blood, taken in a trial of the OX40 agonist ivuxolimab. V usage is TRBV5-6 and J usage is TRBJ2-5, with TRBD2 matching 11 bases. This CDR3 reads CASSLGLAGRSIQETQYF. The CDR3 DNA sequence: TGTGCCAGCAGCTTGGGACTAGCGGGGCGCTCAATCCAAGAGACCCAGTACTTC.